A selection of T cell receptor beta chains follows, all from one sample in a study of T cells in Graves' hyperthyroidism and ophthalmopathy. One entry per CDR3 protein results from TCRdb running MiXCR on the multiplex PCR reads. The data contain roughly 560,000 distinct CDR3 sequences, around 15% of them singletons. The source material was blood. The source of these receptors is a woman in her 40s with Graves' ophthalmopathy. CDR3s include the opening cysteine and the closing phenylalanine or tryptophan. Each record gives: clone size, D gene, V gene, J gene, CDR3 DNA, CDR3 protein. The D gene is left open where the match is weak. Rows may omit the clone size; those that give it use once, few, many or a size class.

many	.	TRBV12-3/TRBV12-4	TRBJ1-5	TGTGCCAGCAGTTCCCATCCGTTGAGTAGCAATCAGCCCCAGCATTTT	CASSSHPLSSNQPQHF
many	.	TRBV28	TRBJ2-4	TGTGCCAGCAGTTCCCCCACGCCGGCCAAAAACATTCAGTACTTC	CASSSPTPAKNIQYF
many	.	TRBV15	TRBJ2-5	TGTGCCACCAGCAGAGATCGCAGCAGGGCGGGCGAGACCCAGTACTTC	CATSRDRSRAGETQYF
many	.	TRBV19	TRBJ2-7	TGTGCCAGTAGTATAGCGTCCCGGAACGAGCAGTACTTC	CASSIASRNEQYF
many	.	TRBV6-5	TRBJ1-1	TGTGCCAGCAGTCACCTCGCTGGGGACACTGAAGCTTTCTTT	CASSHLAGDTEAFF
few	.	TRBV4-3	TRBJ2-2	TGCGCCAGCAGCCAAGATCAGTGGGGCACCGGGGAGCTGTTTTTT	CASSQDQWGTGELFF
few	.	TRBV29-1	TRBJ1-1	TGCGGCGCCGACGTAATGAACACTGAAGCTTTCTTT	CGADVMNTEAFF
.	TRBD2	TRBV18	TRBJ2-5	TGTGCCAGCTCACCACGGTCTGCCGGGGGGCAAGAGACCCAGTACTTC	CASSPRSAGGQETQYF
many	.	TRBV28	TRBJ2-7	TGTGCCAGCAGTCTATTGACAGGACCTAAGTACGAGCAGTACTTC	CASSLLTGPKYEQYF
many	.	TRBV12-5	TRBJ2-7	TGTGCTAGTGGTTTGGTAAACGTCCAAACTGGGCAGTACTTC	CASGLVNVQTGQYF
many	.	TRBV28	TRBJ1-1	TGTGCCAGCAGTCTAGATCTCGACGCGGCGAACACTGAAGCTTTCTTT	CASSLDLDAANTEAFF
few	.	TRBV19	TRBJ2-7	TGTGCCAGTAGTGTGGCCGACAGCTATGAGCAGTACTTC	CASSVADSYEQYF
.	.	TRBV5-5	TRBJ1-2	TGTGCCAGCAGCTTTCTCCAGGTGAACACCTTC	CASSFLQVNTF
.	.	TRBV6-5	TRBJ2-5	TGTGCCAGCAGTTACAGGGCAGGAGAGACCCAGTACTTC	CASSYRAGETQYF
many	.	TRBV14	TRBJ2-4	TGTGCCAGCAGCCAAAGTGGGGGAATTCAGTACTTC	CASSQSGGIQYF
.	TRBD2	TRBV7-6	TRBJ2-7	TGTGCCAGCAGCTGGACTAGCGGGACCTCCTACGAGCAGTACTTC	CASSWTSGTSYEQYF